This entry features one T cell receptor beta chain sequence. This entry comes from a study of CD8+ T cells in alopecia areata. PBMCs, the starting material, were the source of sorted CD4+ and CD8+ T cells. The CDR3 length is 14 residues. Germline-derived CDR1 and CDR2 are SGHVS and FQNEAQ. V lost 2 bases, J lost 5 bases, and 12 bases lay in between. Investigators isolated RNA and reverse transcribed it into cDNA to act as the sequencing template. Method: immunoSEQ multiplex PCR; TCRdb's copy keeps in-frame clones and lacks some. The table includes about 250,000 clones, 67% detected once. This chain links TRBV7-8 with TRBJ2-5; either TRBD1 or TRBD2 may supply D (6 bases each). The source of this sequence is a human donor with alopecia areata. The sample here was CD4+ T cells sorted from blood, taken at week 0. The DNA for the CDR3 is TGTGCCAGCAGCTTAAGAGGGGGGCGGGAGACCCAGTACTTC. This gives the protein CASSLRGGRETQYF.